This T cell receptor beta chain was profiled in a study of blood T cell repertoires in COVID-19. Overall study context: The cDNA or gDNA used as material had been derived from T cells, B-cell-depleted T cells, or PBMCs.

The Seattle site enrolled patients during active infection and followed them longitudinally. Trimming removed 5 bases from V and 4 bases from J, with 14 bases in between. The CDR3 extends over 14 amino acids. CDR1 MDHEN and CDR2 SYDVKM come from the germline V gene. Authors' methods: Quantification of nucleated cells was approximated via reference gene primer amplification. Assay used: immunoSEQ multiplex PCR; TCRdb lists only in-frame clones, some missing. V and J calls and clone size are as listed in that table; D and trimming were resolved from the DNA. The sample yields 300,000 to 400,000 clones, 87% seen once.

This chain links TRBV28 with TRBJ1-1; tentative D call: TRBD1 (6 bases). Sequencing was performed on peripheral blood. The receptor comes from a man aged 25-40 years with COVID-19, enrolled during active disease. This chain's CDR3 is CASSIAGALTEAFF. In DNA form, the CDR3 reads TGTGCCAGCAGTATCGCAGGGGCCCTCACTGAAGCTTTCTTT.